This TCR beta chain was documented in a study of control samples from healthy donors and cancer patients. The CDR3 is 16 amino acids. The trim removed 6 bases at V and 1 base at J, leaving 8 bases unmatched. The germline CDR1 and CDR2 sequences are SNHLY and FYNNEI. Assay used: immunoSEQ multiplex PCR; TCRdb lists only in-frame clones, some missing. The data contain around 93,000 clones, around 88% of them seen just once; the ten biggest clones take up roughly 13%. The clonotype comes from a young man in good health. The rearrangement uses TRBV2 and TRBJ2-5; the match to TRBD2 covers 10 bases. The sequenced sample was blood. CDR3 bases: TGTGCCAGCAGCCTCTCTCGACTAGCGGGCCAAGAGACCCAGTACTTC. Encoded protein: CASSLSRLAGQETQYF.